One sample yielded the 26 T cell receptor beta chains listed below, sequenced in a study of Tregs in tolerant kidney transplant recipients. This table comes from immunoSEQ multiplex PCR, and its TCRdb copy is limited to in-frame clones, with some not included. The sample table includes roughly 48,000 clones. The specimen comprised CD4+ T cells from blood, sampled before the transplant. The receptors were sampled from a human donor who received a combined kidney and bone marrow transplant.

Of note for this clone: The read terminates 3 residues before the CDR3 end, so the remaining end is supplied by the germline J gene. The chain combines TRBV2 with TRBJ1-1; D perhaps matches TRBD1 (5 bases). Germline V gene lookup returns CDR1 SNHLY and CDR2 FYNNEI. V was cut by 4 bases and J by 4 bases, with 10 bases left in between. The CDR3 has 13 residues. CDR3 region: CASSGGEVTEAFF. CDR3 DNA, as far as it was read: TGTGCCAGCAGTGGAGGGGAGGTCACTGAA.

With respect to this clone: The read gets to within 3 residues of the CDR3 end, and the germline J gene fills in the rest. J is TRBJ2-1 and V is TRBV5-1; 7 bases are shared with TRBD1. CDR1 is SGHRS and CDR2 is YFSETQ in the germline V gene. The CDR3 runs 16 residues. After removal of 0 bases from V and 0 bases from J, the junction contained 3 bases not matched to a gene. CDR3 sequence: CASSLEGQSSYNEQFF. CDR3 bases read: TGCGCCAGCAGCTTGGAGGGACAGTCCTCCTACAATGAG.

Details on this clone: The read stops 3 residues short of the end of the CDR3; the missing end is completed from the germline J gene. The chain carries TRBV29-1 and TRBJ1-3, with a weak D call TRBD1 (5 bases). CDR3 length: 13 residues. Trimming shortened V by 4 bases and J by 1 base, and 8 bases separated the two germline ends. CDR1 is SQVTM and CDR2 is ANQGSEA in the germline V gene. CDR3: CSVAQASGNTIYF. Partial CDR3 DNA: TGCAGCGTTGCACAGGCATCTGGAAACACC.

Of note for this clone: The DNA ends 3 residues before the CDR3 does, and the rest of the CDR3 is filled in from the germline J gene. The chain uses TRBV30 and TRBJ1-1; 7 bases are a match to TRBD1. The CDR3 has 14 amino acids. CDR1 is GTSNPN and CDR2 is SVGIG in the germline V gene (reference sequence). Trimming took 4 bases from V and 1 from J; bases not matched to a gene: 6. CDR3 loop: CAWIPTGQNTEAFF. The sequenced CDR3 bases are TGTGCCTGGATCCCGACAGGGCAGAACACTGAA. The full variable domain, with the rest looked up from reference TRBV30 and TRBJ1-1, is SQTIHQWPATLVQPVGSPLSLECTVEGTSNPNLYWYRQAAGRGLQLLFYSVGIGQISSEVPQNLSASRPQDRQFILSSKKLLLSDSGFYLCAWIPTGQNTEAFFGQGTRLTVV.

Remarks on this clone: Read sequence stops 3 residues before the CDR3 end, and the germline J gene provides the missing end. The rearrangement joins TRBV7-6 to TRBJ1-6, with D unresolved. The ends were cut back, 2 bases at V and 5 bases at J, with 10 bases in the middle. The CDR3 sequence is 15 residues long. CDR1 and CDR2 from the germline V gene are SGHVS and FNYEAQ. The CDR3 here is CASSLLETNNSPLHF. The DNA read from the CDR3 is TGTGCCAGCAGCTTATTGGAGACAAATAATTCACCC.

In the case of this clone: The read is 3 residues too short to cover the CDR3 end, so that end is filled in from the germline J gene. This chain joins TRBV2 and TRBJ1-5; 9 nucleotides align to TRBD1. Germline V gene sequence: CDR1 SNHLY, CDR2 FYNNEI. The CDR3 sequence is 15 residues long. V dropped 7 bases and J dropped 2; count of bases not matched to a gene: 6. The CDR3 reads CASMGTGRGNQPQHF. The part of the CDR3 DNA that was read is TGTGCCAGCATGGGGACAGGGCGAGGCAATCAGCCC.

As to this clone: Read data end 3 residues before the CDR3 end; the end is taken from the germline J gene. The chain links TRBV7-3 to TRBJ1-1; TRBD1 agrees at 8 bases. In germline, CDR1 is SGHTA, CDR2 FQGTGA. CDR3 length equals 14 residues. Germline trimming cut 9 bases from V and 1 base from J; bases unmatched to any gene: 7. The sequenced part of the CDR3 DNA is TGTGCCAGACCCCAGGGGGCCGGGAACACTGAA. Translation: CARPQGAGNTE. From start to end, the CDR3 is CARPQGAGNTEAFF.

Notes on this clone: The sequenced fragment ends 3 residues before the CDR3 boundary, so the rest is inferred from the germline J gene. This chain connects TRBV29-1 to TRBJ2-1; the match to TRBD1 covers 11 bases. The CDR3 runs 16 residues. The J segment lost 6 bases and the V segment lost 2 bases, leaving 9 bases of the junction unmatched. Germline-derived CDR1 and CDR2 are SQVTM and ANQGSEA. The CDR3 bases that were read are TGCAGCGTTGAACGGGACAGGGGGTGGGCCGGCAATGAG. This sequence encodes CSVERDRGWAGNE. The CDR3 as a whole reads CSVERDRGWAGNEQFF.

A note on this clone: The sequenced fragment ends 3 residues before the CDR3 boundary, so the rest is inferred from the germline J gene. The rearrangement links TRBV19 to TRBJ2-2; TRBD2 matches 8 bases. Germline V gene lookup returns CDR1 LNHDA and CDR2 SQIVND (reference sequence). V lost 6 bases, J lost 4 bases, and 4 bases stayed unmatched. This CDR3 region has 14 residues. This CDR3 is CASSETSVTGELFF. CDR3 DNA, as far as it was read: TGTGCCAGTAGCGAGACTAGCGTCACCGGGGAG. Complete variable domain (other parts from reference TRBV19 and TRBJ2-2): DGGITQSPKYLFRKEGQNVTLSCEQNLNHDAMYWYRQDPGQGLRLIYYSQIVNDFQKGDIAEGYSVSREKKESFPLTVTSAQKNPTAFYLCASSETSVTGELFFGEGSRLTVL.

Concerning this clone: Read data end 3 residues before the CDR3 end; the end is taken from the germline J gene. J is TRBJ1-1 and V is TRBV19; 8 positions match TRBD1. V shed 3 bases, J shed 2 bases, and the junction held 2 bases outside the gene matches. CDR3 size: 14 residues. CDR1 and CDR2 (germline): LNHDA, SQIVND (reference sequence). Partial CDR3 DNA: TGTGCCAGTAGTATGGGACAGGCAAACACTGAA. Amino acids: CASSMGQANTE. From start to end, the CDR3 is CASSMGQANTEAFF.

A word on this clone: Read sequence stops 3 residues before the CDR3 end, and the germline J gene provides the missing end. The chain carries TRBV2 and TRBJ1-2; no definite D call. Looked up from germline, CDR1 is SNHLY and CDR2 is FYNNEI. The CDR3 runs 12 residues. V lost 5 bases and J 5 bases, leaving 9 bases between the germline ends. The CDR3 DNA, read in part, is TGTGCCAGCAGTAAGACACAGTATGGC. Protein: CASSKTQYG. The entire CDR3 sequence reads CASSKTQYGYTF.

CDR3 bases read: TGTGCCAGCAGTTACACGGACCCGGCGGCGGGGAAA. Translated, it gives CASSYTDPAAGK. The whole CDR3 protein is CASSYTDPAAGKLFF. The chain has TRBV2 and TRBJ1-4, with no clear D. The missing CDR3 end, 3 residues past where the read stops, is filled in from the germline J gene. The germline V gene encodes CDR1 SNHLY and CDR2 FYNNEI. The CDR3 is 15 amino acids.

CDR3 in amino acids: CASSSPIGQETQYF. The CDR3 bases that were read are TGCGCCAGCAGCTCCCCGATCGGCCAAGAGACC. The V and J genes are TRBV5-1 and TRBJ2-5; D gene unclear. The CDR3 goes on 3 residues after the read ends, and that part is filled in from the germline J gene. The CDR3 is 14 residues long. V shed 3 bases and J shed 1 base, with 10 bases lying between them. Looked up from germline, CDR1 is SGHRS and CDR2 is YFSETQ.

As to this clone: The read finishes 3 residues shy of the CDR3 end, and the germline J gene is used to complete it. V is TRBV18 and J is TRBJ2-3, with D maybe TRBD2 (6 bases). The CDR3 is 15 residues long. Trimming pared 8 bases from V and 0 bases from J, leaving 15 bases between. Germline V gives CDR1 KGHSH, CDR2 LQKENI. Incomplete CDR3 DNA: TGTGCCAGCGGTCGGGTTAGCGGAAGCACAGATACG. Its translation: CASGRVSGSTDT. The entire CDR3 reads CASGRVSGSTDTQYF.

With respect to this clone: The sequenced fragment ends 3 residues before the CDR3 boundary, so the rest is inferred from the germline J gene. The V call is TRBV6-1, the J call TRBJ2-7; 8 nucleotides agree with TRBD1. This CDR3 is 15 amino acids long. CDR1 is MNHNS and CDR2 is SASEGT in the germline V gene. V was clipped by 2 bases and J by 2 bases; unmatched bases: 5. CDR3 amino acids: CASSEQRQGPYEQYF. CDR3 DNA (partial): TGTGCCAGCAGTGAACAACGACAGGGGCCCTACGAG.

A note on this clone: The read is 3 residues too short to cover the CDR3 end, so that end is filled in from the germline J gene. The chain employs TRBV20-1 and TRBJ1-5, with D unclear. CDR1 and CDR2 from the germline V gene are DFQATT and SNEGSKA (reference sequence). The CDR3 covers 15 residues. With 3 bases removed from V and 1 base from J, the gap between germline ends came to 13 bases. CDR3 in amino acids: CSASSGFASNQPQHF. CDR3 DNA, as far as it was read: TGCAGTGCTAGTTCGGGGTTTGCGAGCAATCAGCCC.

As to this clone: The read ends 3 residues before the CDR3 terminus; that terminus is restored from the germline J gene. V usage is TRBV7-2 and J usage is TRBJ2-5; TRBD1 aligns across 7 bases. This CDR3 region has 15 residues. The J segment lost 2 bases and the V segment lost 5 bases, leaving 8 bases of the junction unmatched. In germline, CDR1 is SGHTA, CDR2 FQGNSA. The CDR3 protein is CASSENTGEQETQYF. Incomplete CDR3 DNA: TGTGCCAGCAGCGAAAACACAGGGGAACAAGAGACC.

As concerns this clone: The read finishes 3 residues shy of the CDR3 end, and the germline J gene is used to complete it. The chain uses TRBV5-1 and TRBJ2-1; 11 bases map to TRBD2. V shed 4 bases and J 8 bases; nucleotides not matched to a gene: 14. The CDR3 contains 17 residues. Germline V lookup: CDR1 SGHRS, CDR2 YFSETQ. CDR3 sequence reads: CASSGRLAGLRFDEQFF. The sequenced CDR3 bases are TGCGCCAGCAGCGGGAGACTAGCGGGACTACGTTTCGATGAG.

Worth noting for this clone: The CDR3 is cut off 3 residues early in the read; its end comes from the germline J gene. This chain uses TRBV19 with TRBJ2-7, with TRBD2 matching over 11 bases. CDR1 and CDR2 from the germline V gene are LNHDA and SQIVND (reference sequence). The V segment lost 3 bases and the J segment 0 bases; nucleotides outside the gene matches: 4. The CDR3 is 16 amino acids. The sequenced part of the CDR3 DNA is TGTGCCAGTAGTATCCCTAGCGGGGGGAACTCCTACGAG. Protein: CASSIPSGGNSYE. The entire CDR3 protein is CASSIPSGGNSYEQYF.

A word on this clone: The read ends 3 residues before the CDR3 terminus; that terminus is restored from the germline J gene. The chain combines TRBV20-1 with TRBJ1-1, with 7 bases identical to TRBD1. The junction had 3 bases not matched to a gene; V was cut back by 5 bases and J by 0 bases. The CDR3 length is 13 residues. The germline V gene encodes CDR1 DFQATT and CDR2 SNEGSKA (reference sequence). CDR3 sequence reads: CSAEGAMNTEAFF. The CDR3 DNA, read in part, is TGCAGTGCTGAGGGGGCGATGAACACTGAA.

Of note for this clone: The read ends 3 residues before the CDR3 terminus; that terminus is restored from the germline J gene. This chain joins TRBV7-6 and TRBJ1-3; D is perhaps TRBD1 (5 bases). Trimming cost V 1 base and J 2 bases, with 18 bases left between them. The length of the CDR3 is 18 residues. Looked up from germline, CDR1 is SGHVS and CDR2 is FNYEAQ. CDR3 DNA, as far as it was read: TGTGCCAGCAGCTTAGAACCCGGAGGGGAAGGTCCTGGAAACACC. Translated: CASSLEPGGEGPGNT. The full CDR3 protein is CASSLEPGGEGPGNTIYF. The whole variable domain, remainder taken from reference TRBV7-6 and TRBJ1-3, is GAGVSQSPRYKVTKRGQDVALRCDPISGHVSLYWYRQALGQGPEFLTYFNYEAQQDKSGLPNDRFSAERPEGSISTLTIQRTEQRDSAMYRCASSLEPGGEGPGNTIYFGEGSWLTVV.

With respect to this clone: The CDR3 end lies 3 residues beyond the end of the read and is filled in from the germline J gene. This rearrangement joins TRBV7-9 to TRBJ1-1; D remains unclear. Deletions cut 8 bases from V and 1 base from J, with 11 bases between. The CDR3 loop spans 13 amino acids. Germline V CDR1 and CDR2: SEHNR, FQNEAQ (reference sequence). The sequenced CDR3 bases are TGTGCCAGCTTCGTTGCGGGGAACACTGAA. This gives the protein CASFVAGNTE. Given in full, the CDR3 is CASFVAGNTEAFF. The entire variable domain, with the rest obtained from reference TRBV7-9 and TRBJ1-1, is as follows: DTGVSQNPRHKITKRGQNVTFRCDPISEHNRLYWYRQTLGQGPEFLTYFQNEAQLEKSRLLSDRFSAERPKGSFSTLEIQRTEQGDSAMYLCASFVAGNTEAFFGQGTRLTVV.

Worth noting for this clone: The CDR3 extends 3 residues past the end of the read, so its final part is completed from the germline J gene. The rearrangement links TRBV7-2 to TRBJ2-3, with 13 bases identical to TRBD2. Losses at the gene ends were 0 bases for V and 8 bases for J; bases not matched to a gene: 8. Germline V gives CDR1 SGHTA, CDR2 FQGNSA. The CDR3 extends over 17 amino acids. CDR3 loop: CASSLAQGLAGHRTQYF. The sequenced CDR3 bases are TGTGCCAGCAGCTTAGCTCAGGGACTAGCGGGACACCGTACG.

On this clone itself: The CDR3 end falls 3 residues outside the read, so it is completed with the germline J gene. The chain combines TRBV2 with TRBJ2-7, with TRBD2 matching 9 bases. The V gene end was trimmed by 0 bases and the J gene end by 0 bases; junction bases not matched to a gene: 12. Germline V lookup: CDR1 SNHLY, CDR2 FYNNEI. This CDR3 is built from 19 residues. CDR3 bases read: TGTGCCAGCAGTGAAGCGTTGGCTAGCGGGAACTTTATCTCCTACGAG. Encoded protein: CASSEALASGNFISYE. The entire CDR3 reads CASSEALASGNFISYEQYF.

The CDR3 bases that were read are TGCAGTGCTAGAGGTAGCGGGGGAAGGGATGAG. Residues: CSARGSGGRDE. The CDR3 in full is CSARGSGGRDEQFF. The rearrangement joins TRBV20-1 to TRBJ2-1, with 9 bases lining up with TRBD2. The missing CDR3 end, 3 residues past where the read stops, is filled in from the germline J gene. This CDR3 is 14 amino acids long. CDR1 and CDR2 (germline): DFQATT, SNEGSKA (reference sequence). The V and J ends lost 1 base and 8 bases, in that order; junction bases with no gene match: 6.

In the case of this clone: Read sequence stops 3 residues before the CDR3 end, and the germline J gene provides the missing end. V usage is TRBV5-1 and J usage is TRBJ2-1; 11 bases match TRBD2. The CDR3 runs 20 residues. J lost 3 bases, V lost 5 bases, and 19 bases had no gene match. Germline V gene sequence: CDR1 SGHRS, CDR2 YFSETQ. The CDR3 spells CASSSPRTDPGTSGYNEQFF. Partial CDR3 DNA: TGCGCCAGCAGTTCCCCCAGGACGGACCCCGGGACTAGCGGCTACAATGAG.